This entry lists 4 T cell receptor beta chains sequenced from one sample in a study of blood T cell repertoires in COVID-19. Only in-frame clones appear in the TCRdb table, and some are missing; sequencing was by immunoSEQ multiplex PCR. The table has about 56,000 clones, around four fifths seen once. Specimen: peripheral blood. These TCRs come from a woman older than 75 with acute or convalescent COVID-19.

This clone was seen a single time. The V gene is TRBV7-6, the J gene TRBJ2-2, with 10 positions matching TRBD1. Germline CDR1 and CDR2: SGHVS and FNYEAQ. The length of the CDR3 is 18 residues. Trimming removed 4 bases from V and 4 bases from J; junction bases left unmatched: 12. DNA of the CDR3: TGTGCCAGCAGCTCCATACGACGAGACAGGGGGCGCACCGGGGAGCTGTTTTTT. Amino acids: CASSSIRRDRGRTGELFF.

Concerning this clone: An end of the junction differs from the germline gene, which may be a read error. The chain has TRBV4-2 and TRBJ2-3, with D unclear. The germline V gene has CDR1 LGHNA and CDR2 YNFKEQ. CDR3 length: 15 residues. The CDR3 loop is CASSQEYLATDTQFF. For the CDR3, the DNA is TGTGCCAGCAGCCAAGAATACCTTGCCACAGATACGCAGTTTTTT.

Written as DNA, the CDR3 is TGTGCCAGCAGCGGTACACTAGGCGAGCAGTACTTC. Translated, it gives CASSGTLGEQYF. The rearrangement joins TRBV12-1 to TRBJ2-7; the tabulated D call, TRBD2, remains unverified against the DNA. TRBV12-1 is designated a pseudogene. This CDR3 contains 12 residues.

The V gene is TRBV15, the J gene TRBJ2-2; D gene unclear. Germline V gene data show CDR1 as LNHNV and CDR2 as YYDKDF (reference sequence). With 8 bases removed from V and 7 bases from J, the gap between germline ends came to 14 bases. This CDR3 comprises 13 residues. The CDR3 nucleotides read TGTGCCACCGCCATACAGAGTAACGGGGAGCTGTTTTTT. This gives the protein CATAIQSNGELFF.